One sample yielded the 14 T cell receptor beta chains listed below, sequenced in a study of identical twins listed by TCRdb under 2016. Receptor libraries were prepared by 5' RACE. The listed sequencing device is Illumina HiSeq 2000. The raw public reads went through TCRdb reprocessing: fastp at Q25, MiXCR clone calling, in-frame beta chains kept. Identical CDR3 proteins give one entry, which carries the most common genes and DNA. The sample table lists 1.5 million to 2 million distinct CDR3 sequences, about 30% of them with a count of one. The ten biggest clones cover approximately 0.25% of the sample. Sample: cord blood. These receptors were taken from a newborn girl in good health.

This clonotype turned up a few times. The gene calls are TRBV9 and TRBJ2-7; D gene ambiguous. The CDR3 spans 14 residues. Trimming took off 0 bases at V and 0 bases at J, with 7 bases between the two ends. The germline CDR1 and CDR2 sequences are SGDLS and YYNGEE. This chain's CDR3 is CASSVAPSSYEQYF. DNA for the CDR3: TGTGCCAGCAGCGTAGCGCCGAGCTCCTACGAGCAGTACTTC.

J is TRBJ1-2 and V is TRBV5-4; D is perhaps TRBD1 (5 bases). CDR1 SGHNT and CDR2 YYREEE come from the germline V gene (reference sequence). The CDR3 length is 15 residues. Trimming took off 1 base at V and 5 bases at J, with 15 bases between the two ends. The CDR3 region has the DNA TGTGCCAGCAGCTTGAGAGGCATAAGGGGTTATGGCTACACCTTC. It yields the protein CASSLRGIRGYGYTF.

The chain uses TRBV6-5 and TRBJ1-4; 7 nucleotides align to TRBD1. This CDR3 has 15 residues. CDR1 and CDR2 from the germline V gene are MNHEY and SVGAGI. V dropped 2 bases and J dropped 6; count of bases not matched to a gene: 6. CDR3 sequence reads: CASSYEGAQYEKLFF. In DNA form, the CDR3 reads TGTGCCAGCAGTTACGAGGGGGCGCAGTATGAAAAACTGTTTTTT.

The rearrangement joins TRBV20-1 to TRBJ2-4; a weak D match, TRBD2 (5 bases). V was trimmed by 3 bases and J by 0 bases, leaving 18 bases between them. The CDR3 runs 17 residues. Germline values: CDR1 DFQATT, CDR2 SNEGSKA (reference sequence). CDR3 sequence reads: CSARRASVRLAKNIQYF. The CDR3 region has the DNA TGCAGTGCTAGGCGGGCCTCGGTACGCCTAGCCAAAAACATTCAGTACTTC.

The chain links TRBV20-1 to TRBJ2-1, with TRBD1 as a possible D gene (6 bases). The CDR3 contains 12 residues. CDR1 and CDR2 from the germline V gene are DFQATT and SNEGSKA (reference sequence). V lost 4 bases and J 7 bases, leaving 11 bases between the germline ends. CDR3 in amino acids: CSATPQGNEQFF. The CDR3 region has the DNA TGCAGTGCTACTCCACAGGGAAATGAGCAGTTCTTC.

This clonotype came up many times. The V and J genes are TRBV10-3 and TRBJ2-3, with D possibly matching TRBD1 (6 bases). CDR1 is ENHRY, CDR2 SYGVKD, per germline. This CDR3 spans 19 amino acids. With 2 bases removed from V and 3 bases from J, the gap between germline ends came to 24 bases. DNA of the CDR3: TGTGCCATCAGTGAGGGACACCCCTTCCTACCGGGGACAACAGATACGCAGTATTTT. It is translated as CAISEGHPFLPGTTDTQYF.

This clonotype was seen ten or more times. The chain is built from TRBV10-3 and TRBJ2-7; 7 bases align to TRBD2. The ends lost 4 bases at V and 1 base at J; junction bases unmatched: 1. This CDR3 contains 13 residues. The germline V gene encodes CDR1 ENHRY and CDR2 SYGVKD. The DNA for the CDR3 is TGTGCCATCAGTGGTAGCGGGTCCTACGAGCAGTACTTC. Translating gives CAISGSGSYEQYF.

This clonotype was detected once. The rearrangement uses TRBV11-2 and TRBJ2-5, with D perhaps given as TRBD1 or TRBD2 (6 bases each). The DNA end favors TRBJ2-1, so the J call may be wrong. Germline CDR1 reads SGHAT; CDR2 reads FQNNGV. The CDR3 contains 15 residues. The CDR3 region is CASSLIYGGQETQFF. CDR3 DNA sequence: TGTGCCAGCAGCTTAATATACGGGGGACAAGAGACCCAGTTCTTC.

This chain uses TRBV4-1 with TRBJ2-7; 8 nucleotides match TRBD1. There are 15 residues in the CDR3. With 3 bases clipped from V and 7 bases from J, the junction kept 11 bases outside the gene matches. Germline assignment: CDR1 MGHRA and CDR2 YSYEKL. This CDR3 reads CASSHGTGSYNEQYF. In DNA, the CDR3 is TGCGCCAGCAGCCACGGGACAGGATCCTACAATGAGCAGTACTTC.

This clonotype has more than one count but fewer than ten. The chain is built from TRBV6-5 and TRBJ2-3; the match to TRBD1 covers 9 bases. Germline V gene lookup returns CDR1 MNHEY and CDR2 SVGAGI. The CDR3 sequence is 16 residues long. V was pared by 0 bases and J by 4 bases, with 5 bases of the junction left unmatched. Written as DNA, the CDR3 is TGTGCCAGCAGTTACTCGGGGACAGGGAAGGCAGATACGCAGTATTTT. It codes for CASSYSGTGKADTQYF.

J is TRBJ2-1 and V is TRBV10-3, with D possibly TRBD2 on 5 matching bases. Germline CDR1 and CDR2: ENHRY and SYGVKD. Trimming took 0 bases from V and 3 from J, leaving 18 bases between them. CDR3 length: 18 residues. The CDR3 sequence: CAISESGYSGVGYNEQFF. As DNA, the CDR3 is TGTGCCATCAGTGAGTCGGGGTACAGCGGCGTGGGCTACAATGAGCAGTTCTTC.

The chain links TRBV11-2 to TRBJ2-1; D remains ambiguous. Gene TRBJ2-7 matches the end of the DNA better, so the J call may be wrong. CDR1 and CDR2 (germline): SGHAT, FQNNGV. CDR3 size: 14 residues. The DNA of the CDR3 is TGTGCCAGCAGCTTAGTTTACGGGTACAATGAGCAGTACTTC. Residues: CASSLVYGYNEQYF.

The chain recombines TRBV20-1 with TRBJ2-6; D gene ambiguous. This CDR3 contains 16 residues. Germline V lookup: CDR1 DFQATT, CDR2 SNEGSKA (reference sequence). V lost 3 bases to trimming and J lost 4 bases, with 16 bases between them. CDR3 protein: CSASKSAGAGANVLTF. CDR3 nucleotides: TGCAGTGCTAGTAAGTCTGCAGGAGCCGGGGCCAACGTCCTGACTTTC.

This clonotype was recorded a few times. The genes are TRBV7-6 and TRBJ1-1; D is ambiguous. Germline CDR1 reads SGHVS; CDR2 reads FNYEAQ. The CDR3 totals 13 residues. With 0 bases removed from V and 5 bases from J, the gap between germline ends came to 7 bases. The DNA for the CDR3 is TGTGCCAGCAGCTTAGCTGGGCAGACTGAAGCTTTCTTT. It specifies CASSLAGQTEAFF.